This record concerns one T cell receptor beta chain sequence. The sample is drawn from a study of T cell changes during pregnancy in multiple sclerosis. The CDR3 runs 11 residues. CDR1 is SGHRS and CDR2 is YFSETQ in the germline V gene. Trimming removed 0 bases at V and 14 bases at J, with 11 bases between. Only in-frame clones appear in the TCRdb table, and some are missing; sequencing was by immunoSEQ multiplex PCR. The sample carries 45,000 or so clones, more than 85% recorded once. The source was CD8+ T cells from peripheral blood mononuclear cells, collected after pregnancy. The chain couples TRBV5-1 to TRBJ1-1; no clear D. The receptor was isolated from a female donor with multiple sclerosis, enrolled in a pregnancy study. In DNA form, the CDR3 reads TGCGCCAGCAGCTTGGGTCCCCTTCTCTTCTTT. Residues: CASSLGPLLFF.